The T cell receptor (beta chain) described here comes from a study of human T cells and chemical hapten exposure. Findings and limits, study-wide: TCRs exceeding a frequency of 1 in 1000 stayed unchanged under DPC sensitization.

Time point: patch test 3, about 24 weeks after DPC sensitization. Regarding treatment: therapeutic diphenylcyclopropenone sensitization with weekly scalp DPC. Each CDR3 protein is one row after TCRdb ran MiXCR on the RACE reads. Among more than 85,000 distinct CDR3 sequences listed, roughly a third were seen once. In the case of this clonotype: Its antigen is undetermined.

This CDR3 comprises 15 residues. V shed 6 bases and J 7 bases; nucleotides not matched to a gene: 4. This chain joins TRBV12-3 or TRBV12-4 and TRBJ2-1, with TRBD2 matching 15 bases. Sequences were derived from whole blood, sampled in connection with sensitization to the hapten diphenylcyclopropenone (DPC). The sequence came from a man aged 40-49 years with alopecia areata. Some clones in this sample may be carry-over from other donors' samples. The CDR3 sequence is CASRPGLAGGNEQFF. Written as DNA, the CDR3 is TGTGCCAGCAGGCCCGGACTAGCGGGGGGGAATGAGCAGTTCTTC.